This TCR beta chain originates from a study of OX40 agonist ivuxolimab in advanced cancers. For the study at large: All patients had ivuxolimab intravenously every 2 weeks at 0.01 to 10 mg/kg. Melanoma, hepatocellular carcinoma, head and neck or renal cell cancer occurred in dose-escalation patients.

The CDR3 totals 18 residues. Trimming shortened V by 0 bases and J by 9 bases, and 24 bases separated the two germline ends. Germline V CDR1 and CDR2: LNHDA, SQIVND (reference sequence). Sequenced by immunoSEQ multiplex PCR; TCRdb stores in-frame clones only, minus some. The sample carries approximately 76,000 clones, roughly 88% recorded once. It was autoimmune disease history or systemic immunosuppression that excluded patients. The V and J genes are TRBV19 and TRBJ1-5; the D gene is possibly TRBD1 (6 bases). The sequences come from CD4+ or CD8+ T cells sorted from blood, collected in a trial of the OX40 agonist ivuxolimab. The receptor was derived from an adult with an advanced solid tumor such as melanoma, head and neck, liver or kidney cancer. The CDR3 loop reads CASSIEGPLRDKIRPQHF. The CDR3 region has the DNA TGTGCCAGTAGTATAGAAGGACCCCTCCGGGACAAGATACGGCCCCAGCATTTT.